This T cell receptor (beta chain) derives from a study of shared clonotypes between healthy human individuals. The protocol was immunoSEQ multiplex PCR, while the TCRdb copy is restricted to in-frame clones and leaves out a portion. The repertoire includes under 1,900,000 clones, 98% of them detected once, and over 0.3% sits in the top ten. Germline V gene sequence: CDR1 DFQATT, CDR2 SNEGSKA (reference sequence). CDR3 length: 10 residues. Trimming removed 8 bases at V and 6 bases at J, with 9 bases between. Turning to this clone: Antigen: not known.

Study-wide results and caveats: Tissue TCR repertoires likely differ from these blood-only repertoires.

The receptor was derived from a man younger than 40 in good health. The genes are TRBV20-1 and TRBJ2-3; possibly TRBD2 for D (5 bases). The sample taken for sequencing was naive CD4+ T cells sorted from blood. The subset: CD45RA+ positively selected. The CDR3 spells CSSERDTQYF. In DNA, the CDR3 is TGCAGTTCCGAGCGGGATACGCAGTATTTT.